This T cell receptor beta chain was observed in a study of cytomegalovirus exposure and HLA in healthy donors. The CDR3 covers 15 residues. V shed 0 bases, J shed 5 bases, and the junction held 7 bases outside the gene matches. From germline, CDR1 is SGHRS and CDR2 YFSETQ. Turning to this clone: Its antigen is unknown.

With 60 Vbeta and 13 Jbeta primers, the PCR was carried out. Method: immunoSEQ multiplex PCR; TCRdb's copy keeps in-frame clones and lacks some. The sample contains 95,000 to 100,000 clones, roughly 80% of which appear only once. Study observations and caveats: Later on, an analysis showed TCR association rates differing by HLA locus, with DRB1 the most and HLA-C the fewest. Reports indicated that the classifier achieved high specificity and sensitivity in diagnosing cytomegalovirus status. Productive rates of about 87% or about 30% were seen for most TCR beta V segments in an earlier analysis.

The rearrangement joins TRBV5-1 to TRBJ2-5; 7 bases line up with TRBD1. The specimen sequenced was PBMCs. This clonotype was sampled from a female donor in good health and CMV-seronegative. The CDR3 spells CASSLDTGVGETQYF. The CDR3 DNA reads as TGCGCCAGCAGCTTGGATACAGGGGTAGGGGAGACCCAGTACTTC.